What follows describes a single T cell receptor (beta chain). The data originate from a study of breast tumors, draining lymph nodes, adjacent tissues. The CDR3 has 13 residues. V was clipped by 5 bases and J by 6 bases, with 11 bases between them. CDR1 is SGHTA, CDR2 FQGTGA, per germline. Each CDR3 protein is one row after TCRdb ran MiXCR on the multiplex PCR reads. The table lists some 66,000 distinct CDR3 sequences, approximately 62% of them singletons. V usage is TRBV7-3 and J usage is TRBJ2-1; D is unresolved. Sequencing used breast tumor tissue. This clonotype was sampled from a female donor with breast cancer. Some clones in this sample may be carry-over from other donors' samples. The CDR3 region is CASSILPGNEQFF. DNA of the CDR3: TGTGCCAGCAGCATCTTACCGGGCAATGAGCAGTTCTTC.